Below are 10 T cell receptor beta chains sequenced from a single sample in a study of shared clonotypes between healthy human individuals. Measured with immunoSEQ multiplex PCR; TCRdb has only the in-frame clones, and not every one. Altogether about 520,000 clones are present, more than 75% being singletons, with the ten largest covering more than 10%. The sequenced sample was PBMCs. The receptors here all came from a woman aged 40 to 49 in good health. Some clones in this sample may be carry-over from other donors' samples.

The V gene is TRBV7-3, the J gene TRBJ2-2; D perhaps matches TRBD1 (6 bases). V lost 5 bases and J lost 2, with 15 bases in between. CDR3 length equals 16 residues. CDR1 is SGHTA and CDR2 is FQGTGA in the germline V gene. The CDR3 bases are TGTGCCAGCAGCCTGGACAGCGACCTTAACACCGGGGAGCTGTTTTTT. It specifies CASSLDSDLNTGELFF.

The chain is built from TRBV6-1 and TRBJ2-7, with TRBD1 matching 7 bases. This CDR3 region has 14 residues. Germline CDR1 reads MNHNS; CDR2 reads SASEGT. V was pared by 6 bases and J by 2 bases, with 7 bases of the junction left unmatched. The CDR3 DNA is TGTGCCAGCAGCGACAGGGAGTGGACCTACGAGCAGTACTTC. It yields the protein CASSDREWTYEQYF.

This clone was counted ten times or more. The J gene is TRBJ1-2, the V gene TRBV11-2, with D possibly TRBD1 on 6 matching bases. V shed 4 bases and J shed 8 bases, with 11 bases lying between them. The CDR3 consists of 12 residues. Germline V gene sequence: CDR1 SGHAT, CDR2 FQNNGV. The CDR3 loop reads CASSSLGGGYTF. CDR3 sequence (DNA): TGTGCCAGCAGCTCTTTGGGGGGCGGCTACACCTTC.

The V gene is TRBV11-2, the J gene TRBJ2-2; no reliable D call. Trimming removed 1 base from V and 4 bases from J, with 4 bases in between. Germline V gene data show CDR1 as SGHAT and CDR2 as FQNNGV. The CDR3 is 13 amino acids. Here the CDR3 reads CASSLGVTGELFF. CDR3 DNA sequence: TGTGCCAGCAGCTTAGGAGTCACCGGGGAGCTGTTTTTT.

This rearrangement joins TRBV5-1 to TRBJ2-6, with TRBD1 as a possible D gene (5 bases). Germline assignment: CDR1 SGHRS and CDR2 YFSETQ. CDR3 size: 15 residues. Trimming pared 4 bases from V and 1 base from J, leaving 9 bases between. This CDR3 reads CASSMTASGANVLTF. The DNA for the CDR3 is TGCGCCAGCAGCATGACAGCATCTGGGGCCAACGTCCTGACTTTC.

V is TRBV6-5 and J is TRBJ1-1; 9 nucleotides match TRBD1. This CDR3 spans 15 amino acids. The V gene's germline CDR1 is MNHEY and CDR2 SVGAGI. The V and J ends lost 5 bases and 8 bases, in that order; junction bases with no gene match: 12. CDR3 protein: CASSLSGTGKKEAFF. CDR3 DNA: TGTGCCAGCAGTCTCTCCGGGACAGGGAAAAAAGAAGCTTTCTTT.

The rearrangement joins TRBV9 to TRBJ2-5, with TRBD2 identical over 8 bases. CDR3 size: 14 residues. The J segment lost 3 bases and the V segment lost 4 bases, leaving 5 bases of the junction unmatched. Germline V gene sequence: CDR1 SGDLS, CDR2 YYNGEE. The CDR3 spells CASSIGLAEETQYF. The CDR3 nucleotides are TGTGCCAGCAGCATCGGACTAGCCGAAGAGACCCAGTACTTC.

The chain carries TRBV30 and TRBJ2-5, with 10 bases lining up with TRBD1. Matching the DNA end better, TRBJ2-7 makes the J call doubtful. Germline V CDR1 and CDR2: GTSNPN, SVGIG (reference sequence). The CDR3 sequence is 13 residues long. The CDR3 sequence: CAWTRGTGDEQYF. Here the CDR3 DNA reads TGTGCCTGGACCAGGGGGACAGGGGACGAGCAGTACTTC.

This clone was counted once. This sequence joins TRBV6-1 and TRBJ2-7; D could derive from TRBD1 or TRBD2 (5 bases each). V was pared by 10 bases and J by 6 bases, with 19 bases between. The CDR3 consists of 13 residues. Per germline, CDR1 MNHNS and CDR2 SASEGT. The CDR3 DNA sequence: TGTGCCATTAACCGGGGCCCTGGGGGCGAGCAGTACTTC. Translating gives CAINRGPGGEQYF.

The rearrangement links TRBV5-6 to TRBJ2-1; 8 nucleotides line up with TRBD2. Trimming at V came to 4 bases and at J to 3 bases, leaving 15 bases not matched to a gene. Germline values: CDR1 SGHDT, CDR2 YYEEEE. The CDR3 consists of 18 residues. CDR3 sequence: CASSPGTAGGDYYNEQFF. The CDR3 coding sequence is TGTGCCAGCAGCCCTGGGACGGCGGGGGGAGATTACTACAATGAGCAGTTCTTC.